Listed below are T cell receptor beta chains from one sample, sequenced in a study of neoadjuvant anti-PD-1 for oral cavity cancer. Generated by immunoSEQ multiplex PCR, the TCRdb table keeps only in-frame clones and is missing some. The table includes over 65,000 clones, around 84% detected once. The sample in question was PBMCs, obtained after nivolumab (anti-PD-1) treatment. Receptors originate from a person aged 35-79 years with oral cavity squamous cell carcinoma. Both conserved end residues are part of each CDR3. Each record gives: V gene, CDR3 length, clone size, J gene, D gene, CDR3 protein, CDR3 DNA. D genes are given only for firm matches. Clone size is shown for a subset of rows, as once, few, many or a class of expanded clone.

>TRBV15|15|NA|TRBJ2-7|NA
CATSRPAGGSYEQYF
TGTGCCACCAGCAGACCCGCCGGCGGCAGCTACGAGCAGTACTTC
>TRBV9|16|NA|TRBJ2-7|TRBD1
CASSRQQGASSYEQYF
TGTGCCAGCAGCCGTCAACAGGGGGCGAGCTCCTACGAGCAGTACTTC
>TRBV20-1|11|NA|TRBJ1-1|NA
CSQGRDGEAFF
TGCAGTCAGGGGCGAGACGGTGAAGCTTTCTTT
>TRBV2|18|NA|TRBJ2-2|NA
CASSEGQAGMGRTGELFF
TGTGCCAGCAGTGAGGGGCAGGCGGGTATGGGCCGCACCGGGGAGCTGTTTTTT
>TRBV2|14|NA|TRBJ2-3|TRBD1
CASSEASGGDTQYF
TGTGCCAGCAGTGAAGCATCAGGGGGAGATACGCAGTATTTT
>TRBV5-1|14|once|TRBJ1-4|NA
CASSLVGAAEKLFF
TGCGCCAGCAGCTTGGTGGGGGCGGCTGAAAAACTGTTTTTT
>TRBV9|14|NA|TRBJ2-7|NA
CASSVEYSSYEQYF
TGTGCCAGCAGCGTAGAGTATAGCTCCTACGAGCAGTACTTC
>TRBV2|15|NA|TRBJ1-5|TRBD1
CASRIGQGSIQPQHF
TGTGCCAGCAGAATTGGACAGGGTTCGATTCAGCCCCAGCATTTT
>TRBV6-1|11|NA|TRBJ2-7|NA
CASSRGYEQYF
TGTGCCAGCAGTCGAGGGTACGAGCAGTACTTC
>TRBV10-2|17|NA|TRBJ1-3|TRBD1
CASSNRGLGKPGNTIYF
TGCGCCAGCTCCAACAGGGGGCTAGGAAAACCTGGAAACACCATATATTTT
>TRBV6-6|12|NA|TRBJ2-1|NA
CASSVGWDEQFF
TGTGCCAGCAGTGTCGGGTGGGATGAGCAGTTCTTC
>TRBV10-2|16|NA|TRBJ2-2|TRBD2
CASGGLAGVGTGELFF
TGCGCCAGCGGGGGACTAGCGGGAGTGGGGACCGGGGAGCTGTTTTTT
>TRBV4-1|16|NA|TRBJ2-3|TRBD2
CASSQQGTSGADTQYF
TGCGCCAGCAGCCAACAAGGGACTAGCGGGGCAGATACGCAGTATTTT
>TRBV11-2|13|few|TRBJ2-2|NA
CASSFSYTGELFF
TGTGCCAGCAGCTTTTCTTACACCGGGGAGCTGTTTTTT
>TRBV2|12|NA|TRBJ2-7|NA
CASSLGTYEQYF
TGTGCCAGCAGCCTTGGGACCTACGAGCAGTACTTC
>TRBV30|15|NA|TRBJ1-1|NA
CAWSDSSVVSTEAFF
TGTGCCTGGAGTGATAGTTCGGTTGTGAGCACTGAAGCTTTCTTT
>TRBV7-9|11|NA|TRBJ1-1|NA
CASKENTEAFF
TGTGCCAGCAAGGAGAACACTGAAGCTTTCTTT
>TRBV29-1|14|once|TRBJ1-4|NA
CSVVSGARDEKLFF
TGCAGCGTTGTCTCCGGGGCCCGGGATGAAAAACTGTTTTTT
>TRBV2|13|once|TRBJ2-5|TRBD2
CATRTSGNQTQYF
TGTGCCACCCGGACTAGCGGGAACCAGACCCAGTACTTC
>TRBV6-5|15|NA|TRBJ2-3|NA
CASSGRGGGTDTQYF
TGTGCCAGCAGCGGGAGAGGGGGAGGCACAGATACGCAGTATTTT
>TRBV5-6|16|NA|TRBJ2-5|TRBD2
CASSPPNSGGRETQYF
TGTGCCAGCAGCCCCCCCAATAGCGGGGGGAGGGAGACCCAGTACTTC
>TRBV9|16|NA|TRBJ2-1|TRBD2
CASSVGLAGGYNEQFF
TGTGCCAGCAGCGTCGGACTAGCGGGAGGCTACAATGAGCAGTTCTTC
>TRBV4-1|11|NA|TRBJ2-2|NA
CASSQARELFF
TGCGCCAGCAGCCAAGCGAGGGAGCTGTTTTTT
>TRBV19|15|few|TRBJ2-2|TRBD1
CASSTGTANTGELFF
TGTGCCAGTAGTACCGGGACAGCGAACACCGGGGAGCTGTTTTTT
>TRBV7-3|13|NA|TRBJ2-3|NA
CASSLIPGDTQYF
TGTGCCAGCAGCTTAATTCCAGGGGATACGCAGTATTTT
>TRBV30|13|NA|TRBJ1-4|NA
CAWKSPGGEKLFF
TGTGCCTGGAAGTCCCCCGGCGGTGAAAAACTGTTTTTT
>TRBV6-1|15|NA|TRBJ2-1|TRBD2
CASMGLAGFYNEQFF
TGTGCCAGCATGGGACTAGCGGGATTCTACAATGAGCAGTTCTTC
>TRBV7-6|16|NA|TRBJ2-1|TRBD2
CASSLGLAGGDNEQFF
TGTGCCAGCAGCCTGGGACTAGCGGGGGGAGACAATGAGCAGTTCTTC
>TRBV2|14|NA|TRBJ2-5|NA
CASSAGGGTETQYF
TGTGCCAGCAGTGCTGGAGGGGGGACAGAGACCCAGTACTTC
>TRBV27|16|NA|TRBJ2-2|TRBD2
CASSFPQGLATGELFF
TGTGCCAGCAGTTTCCCACAGGGACTAGCGACCGGGGAGCTGTTTTTT
>TRBV9|17|NA|TRBJ1-2|TRBD1
CASSVGPPGQGNYGYTF
TGTGCCAGCAGCGTAGGCCCACCGGGACAGGGGAACTATGGCTACACCTTC